This TCR beta chain stems from a study of blood T cells in healthy people across ages. The CDR3 sequence is 16 residues long. Germline V lookup: CDR1 SGHTA, CDR2 FQGTGA. V was cut by 5 bases and J by 5 bases, with 21 bases left in between. Overall study findings and caveats: Older age coincided with a roughly linear decline in TCR beta diversity per million T cells. Because sorting was not performed, PBMCs prevented conclusive naive versus antigen-experienced comparison.

As to this clonotype: Its target is unknown.

Each sample used at least 6 million PBMCs. Total RNA was extracted at no less than 5 micrograms per sample. Combining a sample-barcoded 5' primer with a J-beta primer mix, a second PCR ran for about 7 to 11 cycles. MiXCR, run by TCRdb on the 5' RACE reads, gives a single entry per CDR3 protein. The sample records 380,000 or so distinct CDR3 sequences, about 52% being singletons. J is TRBJ2-5 and V is TRBV7-3; D assignment may be TRBD1 or TRBD2 (5 bases each). Material for sequencing was blood. The TCR originated in a man between 60 and 75 years old in good health. The CDR3 loop is CASSPGGGQLPETQYF. DNA for the CDR3: TGTGCCAGCAGCCCAGGCGGAGGACAACTCCCGGAGACCCAGTACTTC.